This T cell receptor (beta chain) was documented in a study of blood T cell repertoires in COVID-19. Method: immunoSEQ multiplex PCR; TCRdb's copy keeps in-frame clones and lacks some. The sample includes over 200,000 clones, under 90% seen only once; the top ten take 2% to 3%. Germline V gene lookup returns CDR1 MDHEN and CDR2 SYDVKM. The CDR3 spans 16 residues. J lost 0 bases, V lost 1 base, and 5 bases had no gene match. Sample: peripheral blood. The rearrangement links TRBV28 to TRBJ1-1; 7 positions agree with TRBD1. This clonotype originated in a woman aged 40 to 50 with active or convalescent COVID-19. The CDR3 bases are TGTGCCAGCAGTTTATCGGAGGGGGCAGTGAACACTGAAGCTTTCTTT. Translating gives CASSLSEGAVNTEAFF.